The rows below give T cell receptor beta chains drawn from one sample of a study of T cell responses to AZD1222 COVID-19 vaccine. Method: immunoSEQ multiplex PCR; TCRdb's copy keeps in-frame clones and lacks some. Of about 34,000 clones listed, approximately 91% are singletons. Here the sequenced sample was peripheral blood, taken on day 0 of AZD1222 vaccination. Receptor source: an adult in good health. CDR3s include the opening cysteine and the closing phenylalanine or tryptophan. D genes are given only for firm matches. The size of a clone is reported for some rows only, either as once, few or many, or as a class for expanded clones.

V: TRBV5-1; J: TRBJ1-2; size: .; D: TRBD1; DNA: TGCGCCAGCAGCTTGACAGGGGGAGGCTACACCTTC; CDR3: CASSLTGGGYTF
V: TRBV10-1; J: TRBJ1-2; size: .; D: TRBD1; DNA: TGCGCCAGCAGTGAAACGGGACAGCTACCCTATGGCTACACCTTC; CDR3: CASSETGQLPYGYTF
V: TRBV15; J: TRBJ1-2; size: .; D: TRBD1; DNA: TGTGCCACCAGCAGCCCCGGACAGGTTTTCTATGGCTACACCTTC; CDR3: CATSSPGQVFYGYTF
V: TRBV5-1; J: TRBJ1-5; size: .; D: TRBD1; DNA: TGCGCCAGCAGCTTGGCAGGGGGCTATCAGCCCCAGCATTTT; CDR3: CASSLAGGYQPQHF
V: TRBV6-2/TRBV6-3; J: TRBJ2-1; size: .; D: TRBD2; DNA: TGTGCCAGCAGTTACCCTGCGGGGGGGACTAATGAGCAGTTCTTC; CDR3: CASSYPAGGTNEQFF
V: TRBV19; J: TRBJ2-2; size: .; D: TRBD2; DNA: TGTGCCAGTAGTAAACTAGCGGGGTACACCGGGGAGCTGTTTTTT; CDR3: CASSKLAGYTGELFF
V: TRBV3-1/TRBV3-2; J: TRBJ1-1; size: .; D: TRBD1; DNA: TGTGCCAGCAGCCAAGAGGGCCGGACAGGGTCTTACACTGAAGCTTTCTTT; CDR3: CASSQEGRTGSYTEAFF
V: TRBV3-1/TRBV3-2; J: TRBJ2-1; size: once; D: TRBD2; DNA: TGTGCCAGCAGCCAAGATACCGGGACTAGCAGCCCTAATGAGCAGTTCTTC; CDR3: CASSQDTGTSSPNEQFF
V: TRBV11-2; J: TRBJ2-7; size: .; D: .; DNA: TGTGCCAGCAGCTTAGGGGCCAGGACGAACTACGAGCAGTACTTC; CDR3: CASSLGARTNYEQYF
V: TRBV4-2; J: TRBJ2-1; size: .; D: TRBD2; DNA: TGTGCCAGCAGCCCCCTCGGGCTAGCGGGCTCCTACAATGAGCAGTTCTTC; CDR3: CASSPLGLAGSYNEQFF
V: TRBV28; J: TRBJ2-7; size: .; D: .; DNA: TGTGCCAGCAGTTTCGGCTCCCCCCAGCCCTACGAGCAGTACTTC; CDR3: CASSFGSPQPYEQYF
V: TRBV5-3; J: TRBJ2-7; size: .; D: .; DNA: TGTGCCAGAAGCTTGGGACAAGCCTACGAGCAGTACTTC; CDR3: CARSLGQAYEQYF
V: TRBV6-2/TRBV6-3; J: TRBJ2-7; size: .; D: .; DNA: TGTGCCAGCAGCCCGACTAGTCAGTACGAGCAGTACTTC; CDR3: CASSPTSQYEQYF
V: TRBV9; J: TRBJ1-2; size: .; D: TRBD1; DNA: TGTGCCAGCAGCGCCCCCCGTCGGGACAACGACAGGGCTAACTATGGCTACACCTTC; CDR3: CASSAPRRDNDRANYGYTF
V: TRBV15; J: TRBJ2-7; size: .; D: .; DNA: TGTGCCACCAGCAGCGGATACTACGAGCAGTACTTC; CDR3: CATSSGYYEQYF
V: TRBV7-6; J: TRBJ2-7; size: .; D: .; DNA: TGTGCCAGCAGCTTCAACTCTGGAGGAGTATCCTACGAGCAGTACTTC; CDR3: CASSFNSGGVSYEQYF
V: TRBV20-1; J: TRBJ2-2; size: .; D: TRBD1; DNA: TGCAGTGCACGACAGGGCGGGGAGCTGTTTTTT; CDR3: CSARQGGELFF
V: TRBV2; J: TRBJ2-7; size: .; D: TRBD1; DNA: TGTGCCAGCAGCCTAGACAGGGCCTACGAGCAGTACTTC; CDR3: CASSLDRAYEQYF
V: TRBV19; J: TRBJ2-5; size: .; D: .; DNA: TGTGCCAGTAGTATCGGGGTTGGGGAGACCCAGTACTTC; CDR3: CASSIGVGETQYF
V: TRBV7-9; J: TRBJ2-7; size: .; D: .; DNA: TGTGCCAGCAGCTTAGGGGTCTACGAGCAGTACTTC; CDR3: CASSLGVYEQYF
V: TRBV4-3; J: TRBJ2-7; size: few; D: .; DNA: TGCGCCAGCAGCCAAGATCGGGCGAGCAGGTGGCAGTACTTC; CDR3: CASSQDRASRWQYF
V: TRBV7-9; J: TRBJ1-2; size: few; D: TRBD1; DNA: TGTGCCAGCACCACAGGAAGGACAGGCTATGGCTACACCTTC; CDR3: CASTTGRTGYGYTF
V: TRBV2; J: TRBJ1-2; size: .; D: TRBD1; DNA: TGTGCCAGCAGTTCCGGGACAGGGTCTCTTGGCTACACCTTC; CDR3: CASSSGTGSLGYTF
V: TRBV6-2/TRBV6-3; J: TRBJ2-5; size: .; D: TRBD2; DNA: TGTGCCAGCAGTAGCAGACCGGGACTAGCGGGAGGTGGGGAGACCCAGTACTTC; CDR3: CASSSRPGLAGGGETQYF